This is a list of T cell receptor beta chains from one sample in a study of radiation and T cells in renal cell carcinoma. Method: immunoSEQ multiplex PCR; TCRdb's copy keeps in-frame clones and lacks some. This sample has tens of thousands of clones, with roughly 78% found just once. The source was blood, collected from a patient whose treatment included radiotherapy and nephrectomy. These receptor sequences come from a woman aged 70-85 years with renal cell carcinoma. Each CDR3 is given with its conserved first and last residue. The D gene is left open where the match is weak. Clone size is stated in some rows and not others, as once, few, many or a class when expanded.

d_call: TRBD1
j_call: TRBJ1-5
v_call: TRBV7-9
clone_size: NA
cdr3_nt: TGTGCCAGCAGCAAAGACAGGGACAATCAGCCCCAGCATTTT
cdr3_aa: CASSKDRDNQPQHF

d_call: NA
j_call: TRBJ2-5
v_call: TRBV7-9
clone_size: NA
cdr3_nt: TGTGCCAGCAGCTTATTAGAGACCCAGTACTTC
cdr3_aa: CASSLLETQYF

d_call: NA
j_call: TRBJ2-7
v_call: TRBV28
clone_size: NA
cdr3_nt: TGTGCCAGCAGTTTTCGATACGAGCAGTACTTC
cdr3_aa: CASSFRYEQYF

d_call: NA
j_call: TRBJ2-1
v_call: TRBV18
clone_size: once
cdr3_nt: TGTGCCAGCTCACCCGATAGTAGTGAGCAGTTCTTC
cdr3_aa: CASSPDSSEQFF

d_call: NA
j_call: TRBJ2-1
v_call: TRBV4-2
clone_size: NA
cdr3_nt: TGTGCCAGCAGCCAAGTGGGACCCTCCGGAGGTGCCTACAATGAGCAGTTCTTC
cdr3_aa: CASSQVGPSGGAYNEQFF

d_call: TRBD2
j_call: TRBJ2-1
v_call: TRBV27
clone_size: NA
cdr3_nt: TGTGCCAGCAGTTTATTTGGCTGGGGGGGGAACAATGAGCAGTTCTTC
cdr3_aa: CASSLFGWGGNNEQFF

d_call: NA
j_call: TRBJ2-1
v_call: TRBV7-2
clone_size: NA
cdr3_nt: TGTGCCAGCAGTCCGGGATCCACATCCTACAATGAGCAGTTCTTC
cdr3_aa: CASSPGSTSYNEQFF

d_call: NA
j_call: TRBJ1-1
v_call: TRBV6-1
clone_size: NA
cdr3_nt: TGTGCCAGCAGTGAGTTACAGTTAAACACTGAAGCTTTCTTT
cdr3_aa: CASSELQLNTEAFF

d_call: NA
j_call: TRBJ2-7
v_call: TRBV7-2
clone_size: NA
cdr3_nt: TGTGCCAGCAGACGTGGGCCTGGTATGAACGAGCAGTACTTC
cdr3_aa: CASRRGPGMNEQYF

d_call: NA
j_call: TRBJ1-4
v_call: TRBV6-5
clone_size: NA
cdr3_nt: TGTGCCAGCAAGGGGCTCAGAGGTGAAAAACTGTTTTTT
cdr3_aa: CASKGLRGEKLFF

d_call: NA
j_call: TRBJ1-2
v_call: TRBV7-8
clone_size: NA
cdr3_nt: TGTGCCAGCAGCCCGCTGGACGGAAACTATGGCTACACCTTC
cdr3_aa: CASSPLDGNYGYTF

d_call: TRBD2
j_call: TRBJ2-1
v_call: TRBV7-9
clone_size: NA
cdr3_nt: TGTGCCAGCAGCTTATGGCTAGCGGGGGGAGGTGAGCAGTTCTTC
cdr3_aa: CASSLWLAGGGEQFF

d_call: TRBD1
j_call: TRBJ1-2
v_call: TRBV19
clone_size: once
cdr3_nt: TGTGCCAGTACACCCCCGCCTGGGACAGGAGCCGACTATGGCTACACCTTC
cdr3_aa: CASTPPPGTGADYGYTF

d_call: NA
j_call: TRBJ1-1
v_call: TRBV5-1
clone_size: NA
cdr3_nt: TGCGCCAGCAGCAAGGACCCGGCGAACACTGAAGCTTTCTTT
cdr3_aa: CASSKDPANTEAFF

d_call: NA
j_call: TRBJ2-5
v_call: TRBV4-1
clone_size: NA
cdr3_nt: TGCGCCAGCAGCCCTAACCAGGGGGGTTACCAAGAGACCCAGTACTTC
cdr3_aa: CASSPNQGGYQETQYF

d_call: NA
j_call: TRBJ2-5
v_call: TRBV9
clone_size: NA
cdr3_nt: TGTGCCAGCAGCGTAGGGTTTTTGACAGAAAAAGAGACCCAGTACTTC
cdr3_aa: CASSVGFLTEKETQYF

d_call: NA
j_call: TRBJ2-7
v_call: TRBV15
clone_size: few
cdr3_nt: TGTGCCACCAGCAGAGATTCGGGGAGGTACGAGCAGTACTTC
cdr3_aa: CATSRDSGRYEQYF

d_call: NA
j_call: TRBJ2-7
v_call: TRBV9
clone_size: NA
cdr3_nt: TGTGCCAGCAGTGGAGGACTCTCCTACGAGCAGTACTTC
cdr3_aa: CASSGGLSYEQYF

d_call: NA
j_call: TRBJ1-1
v_call: TRBV7-6
clone_size: NA
cdr3_nt: TGTGCCAGCAGCTCAACAGGGATCGCTGAAGCTTTCTTT
cdr3_aa: CASSSTGIAEAFF

d_call: TRBD2
j_call: TRBJ2-3
v_call: TRBV2
clone_size: NA
cdr3_nt: TGTGCCAGCATCGGACTAGCGAGGGGCACAGATACGCAGTATTTT
cdr3_aa: CASIGLARGTDTQYF

d_call: NA
j_call: TRBJ1-3
v_call: TRBV30
clone_size: NA
cdr3_nt: TGTGCCTGGGAACACAGGAGCTCTGGAAACACCATATATTTT
cdr3_aa: CAWEHRSSGNTIYF

d_call: TRBD2
j_call: TRBJ2-3
v_call: TRBV4-1
clone_size: NA
cdr3_nt: TGCGCCAGCAGCCAAGATACTTTTCTTCTAGCGGGAGAAAGGGATACGCAGTATTTT
cdr3_aa: CASSQDTFLLAGERDTQYF

d_call: NA
j_call: TRBJ1-1
v_call: TRBV5-4
clone_size: NA
cdr3_nt: TGTGCCAGCACCCAAGGGGGGGCGAACACTGAAGCTTTCTTT
cdr3_aa: CASTQGGANTEAFF

d_call: NA
j_call: TRBJ1-1
v_call: TRBV27
clone_size: NA
cdr3_nt: TGTGCCAGCAGTTTATGGGGCCCAAGAAACACTGAAGCTTTCTTT
cdr3_aa: CASSLWGPRNTEAFF

d_call: NA
j_call: TRBJ2-1
v_call: TRBV5-6
clone_size: NA
cdr3_nt: TGTGCCAGCAGCTTGGTCACCAGCTCCTACAATGAGCAGTTCTTC
cdr3_aa: CASSLVTSSYNEQFF

d_call: NA
j_call: TRBJ1-1
v_call: TRBV6-4
clone_size: NA
cdr3_nt: TGTGCCAGCATCAGACCAGGACAACCGAACACTGAAGCTTTCTTT
cdr3_aa: CASIRPGQPNTEAFF

d_call: NA
j_call: TRBJ2-5
v_call: TRBV5-6
clone_size: NA
cdr3_nt: TGTGCCAGCAGCTCCGAGACCCCGTGGGGACACCAAGAGACCCAGTACTTC
cdr3_aa: CASSSETPWGHQETQYF

d_call: TRBD2
j_call: TRBJ2-2
v_call: TRBV7-8
clone_size: few
cdr3_nt: TGTGCCAGCAGCCCGCCCCCGGGCGGGAGGGTCACCGGGGAGCTGTTTTTT
cdr3_aa: CASSPPPGGRVTGELFF

d_call: NA
j_call: TRBJ1-1
v_call: TRBV19
clone_size: NA
cdr3_nt: TGTGCCAGTAGTCCCGAGGGGGGGACTGAAGCTTTCTTT
cdr3_aa: CASSPEGGTEAFF

d_call: TRBD1
j_call: TRBJ1-2
v_call: TRBV6-1
clone_size: NA
cdr3_nt: TGTGCCAGCAGCGAATCGGCAGGGGGGGATGGCTACACCTTC
cdr3_aa: CASSESAGGDGYTF

d_call: TRBD1
j_call: TRBJ2-2
v_call: TRBV5-6
clone_size: NA
cdr3_nt: TGTGCCAGCAGCGGAACAGGGGGGACCGGGGAGCTGTTTTTT
cdr3_aa: CASSGTGGTGELFF

d_call: NA
j_call: TRBJ1-4
v_call: TRBV11-1
clone_size: NA
cdr3_nt: TGTGCCAGCAGCTATGACAGATCTAATGAAAAACTGTTTTTT
cdr3_aa: CASSYDRSNEKLFF

d_call: NA
j_call: TRBJ2-5
v_call: TRBV19
clone_size: NA
cdr3_nt: TGTGCCAGTAGTCCTCGACAGGGAGGGGAGACCCAGTACTTC
cdr3_aa: CASSPRQGGETQYF

d_call: TRBD2
j_call: TRBJ2-7
v_call: TRBV10-3
clone_size: NA
cdr3_nt: TGTGCCATCAGTGATGGGACTATCCTTAACGAGCAGTACTTC
cdr3_aa: CAISDGTILNEQYF

d_call: NA
j_call: TRBJ2-2
v_call: TRBV11-2
clone_size: NA
cdr3_nt: TGTGCCAGCAGCCCGCCCGACGGGGAGCTGTTTTTT
cdr3_aa: CASSPPDGELFF

d_call: TRBD2
j_call: TRBJ2-1
v_call: TRBV18
clone_size: NA
cdr3_nt: TGTGCCAGCTCACCGACCGGGACTAGCGGAGAGGGGGAGCAGTTCTTC
cdr3_aa: CASSPTGTSGEGEQFF

d_call: NA
j_call: TRBJ2-5
v_call: TRBV2
clone_size: NA
cdr3_nt: TGTGCCAACCCGCTACGACAGGCCGGACTGGAGACCCAGTACTTC
cdr3_aa: CANPLRQAGLETQYF

d_call: TRBD2
j_call: TRBJ2-1
v_call: TRBV19
clone_size: NA
cdr3_nt: TGTGCCAGTAGTTGGACTAGCGGGGGTCATGAGCAGTTCTTC
cdr3_aa: CASSWTSGGHEQFF

d_call: TRBD1
j_call: TRBJ1-1
v_call: TRBV7-2
clone_size: NA
cdr3_nt: TGTGCCAGCAGCTCCAACACAGGGGGCACTGAAGCTTTCTTT
cdr3_aa: CASSSNTGGTEAFF

d_call: NA
j_call: TRBJ1-2
v_call: TRBV7-8
clone_size: NA
cdr3_nt: TGTGCCAGCAGCTTAGGGGACTATGGCTACACCTTC
cdr3_aa: CASSLGDYGYTF

d_call: TRBD1
j_call: TRBJ2-7
v_call: TRBV5-6
clone_size: NA
cdr3_nt: TGTGCCAGCAGCCCCTACGGTGTAGGGACAGGGGCCCCCGAGCAGTACTTC
cdr3_aa: CASSPYGVGTGAPEQYF

d_call: TRBD2
j_call: TRBJ2-1
v_call: TRBV9
clone_size: NA
cdr3_nt: TGTGCCAGCAGCGTAGGTCTAGCGGGAGGGAATGAGCAGTTCTTC
cdr3_aa: CASSVGLAGGNEQFF

d_call: NA
j_call: TRBJ2-3
v_call: TRBV19
clone_size: NA
cdr3_nt: TGTGCCAGTAGTATAGGGGCTAGCTCCCCCACAGATACGCAGTATTTT
cdr3_aa: CASSIGASSPTDTQYF

d_call: TRBD2
j_call: TRBJ2-5
v_call: TRBV7-3
clone_size: NA
cdr3_nt: TGTGCCAGCAGCTTAGGGGGGGAAGAGACCCAGTACTTC
cdr3_aa: CASSLGGEETQYF

d_call: TRBD2
j_call: TRBJ2-3
v_call: TRBV9
clone_size: NA
cdr3_nt: TGTGCCAGCAGCGTAGTTGGGGGGAGGGCAGATACGCAGTATTTT
cdr3_aa: CASSVVGGRADTQYF

d_call: NA
j_call: TRBJ2-4
v_call: TRBV2
clone_size: NA
cdr3_nt: TGTGCCAGCAGCGTCCAGGGTGCGGGGATAGCCAAAAACATTCAGTACTTC
cdr3_aa: CASSVQGAGIAKNIQYF

d_call: NA
j_call: TRBJ2-7
v_call: TRBV6-5
clone_size: few
cdr3_nt: TGTGCCAGCAGTTACGAACGGACCTCCACCGAGCAGTACTTC
cdr3_aa: CASSYERTSTEQYF

d_call: TRBD1
j_call: TRBJ2-7
v_call: TRBV4-3
clone_size: many
cdr3_nt: TGCGCCAGCAGCCAAGAGGCCCGAGACAGGGACTACGAGCAGTACTTC
cdr3_aa: CASSQEARDRDYEQYF

d_call: NA
j_call: TRBJ2-5
v_call: TRBV5-1
clone_size: NA
cdr3_nt: TGCGCCAGCAGCTTGAGGGACTCTACTGAAGAGACCCAGTACTTC
cdr3_aa: CASSLRDSTEETQYF

d_call: NA
j_call: TRBJ2-7
v_call: TRBV20-1
clone_size: NA
cdr3_nt: TGCAGTGCCGTAAGTCAGGAGCAGTACTTC
cdr3_aa: CSAVSQEQYF

d_call: TRBD2
j_call: TRBJ2-7
v_call: TRBV5-1
clone_size: NA
cdr3_nt: TGCGCCAGCAGCCCGGGACCCCCGGGGGGGGAGCAGTACTTC
cdr3_aa: CASSPGPPGGEQYF

d_call: TRBD1
j_call: TRBJ2-7
v_call: TRBV7-6
clone_size: NA
cdr3_nt: TGTGCCAGCAGCCCTACAGGGGCTGGCGAGCAGTACTTC
cdr3_aa: CASSPTGAGEQYF

d_call: TRBD2
j_call: TRBJ2-7
v_call: TRBV7-2
clone_size: NA
cdr3_nt: TGTGCCAGCAGCTTAGGACTAGCGGGATGGAGCTTC
cdr3_aa: CASSLGLAGWSF

d_call: TRBD1
j_call: TRBJ1-1
v_call: TRBV11-2
clone_size: many
cdr3_nt: TGTGCCAGCAGCCTAGACAGGGGGTTGAACACTGAAGCTTTCTTT
cdr3_aa: CASSLDRGLNTEAFF

d_call: TRBD1
j_call: TRBJ1-1
v_call: TRBV11-1
clone_size: NA
cdr3_nt: TGTGCCAGCAGCTTAGTAGGGGGCCCGGGAATGATCTCTGAAGCTTTCTTT
cdr3_aa: CASSLVGGPGMISEAFF

d_call: NA
j_call: TRBJ2-3
v_call: TRBV27
clone_size: NA
cdr3_nt: TGTGCCAGCAGTCCGACGGGGCACCTGACAGATACGCAGTATTTT
cdr3_aa: CASSPTGHLTDTQYF

d_call: NA
j_call: TRBJ2-5
v_call: TRBV29-1
clone_size: NA
cdr3_nt: TGCAGCGTTCGGTCAGCAGAGACCCAGTACTTC
cdr3_aa: CSVRSAETQYF

d_call: NA
j_call: TRBJ2-2
v_call: TRBV30
clone_size: once
cdr3_nt: TGTGCCAGGAGTTCAGGGGTCACCGGGGAGCTGTTTTTT
cdr3_aa: CARSSGVTGELFF

d_call: TRBD1
j_call: TRBJ1-5
v_call: TRBV2
clone_size: NA
cdr3_nt: TGTGCCAGCTCTAACCCATCCGGGACAGGGGGTGGTCAGCCCCAGCATTTT
cdr3_aa: CASSNPSGTGGGQPQHF

d_call: NA
j_call: TRBJ2-2
v_call: TRBV4-1
clone_size: few
cdr3_nt: TGCGCCAGCAGCCAAGAACCAGCGGATAGCGGGGAGCTGTTTTTT
cdr3_aa: CASSQEPADSGELFF